The entry below gives a single TCR beta chain sequence along with its context. What it binds is not known. This specimen belongs to a study of cytotoxic CD8 clonotypes in ibrutinib-treated CLL. V shed 3 bases, J shed 10 bases, and the junction held 16 bases outside the gene matches. This CDR3 region has 17 residues. Looked up from germline, CDR1 is MGHRA and CDR2 is YSYEKL. Notes on the study in general: Sampling times, which were not matched between the groups, differed between sustained-remission patients and progressing patients.

Clones were read by immunoSEQ multiplex PCR, and TCRdb kept only the in-frame ones, dropping some. The repertoire consists of about 250,000 clones, with 70% occurring once and the leading ten covering less than 20%. The sequence derives from a human donor with chronic lymphocytic leukemia. The starting material was PBMCs, obtained after 24 months of ibrutinib treatment. The chain recombines TRBV4-1 with TRBJ2-1, with 9 bases aligning to TRBD2. The CDR3 is CASSQEQPQAGGGEQFF. The DNA of the CDR3 is TGCGCCAGCAGCCAGGAACAGCCACAAGCGGGAGGAGGGGAGCAGTTCTTC.